This T cell receptor beta chain was observed in a study of Ad26.COV2.S vaccination and SARS-CoV-2 variants. Sequencing was performed with immunoSEQ multiplex PCR; in TCRdb, only in-frame clones are kept and a portion is missing. The data contain about 180,000 clones, 70% to 90% of them singletons. This clone was counted at least ten times. Germline V lookup: CDR1 MGHDK, CDR2 SYGVNS. CDR3 length equals 16 residues. V gave up 5 bases and J gave up 5 bases; unmatched junction bases: 8. The rearrangement joins TRBV25-1 to TRBJ2-2, with 10 bases identical to TRBD2. Source: peripheral blood, taken after recovery from COVID-19. This clonotype was obtained from a human donor who had recovered from COVID-19. The CDR3 nucleotides are TGTGCCAGCAGTTCTCAGACTAGCGGGTATACCGGGGAGCTGTTTTTT. It translates to CASSSQTSGYTGELFF.